Below, one T cell receptor beta chain is given with its context. The antigen remains unidentified. These data are taken from a study of T-cell memory formation after mild COVID-19. Findings of the study overall: There was a balanced CD4/CD8 profile in clones contracting day 15 to 85, and later expanders leaned CD4+.

One entry per CDR3 protein results from TCRdb running MiXCR on the 5' RACE reads. The sample records 300,000 or so distinct CDR3 sequences, under 20% being singletons. Germline CDR1 and CDR2: MNHEY and SMNVEV (reference sequence). The J segment lost 6 bases and the V segment lost 4 bases, leaving 5 bases of the junction unmatched. This CDR3 is 14 amino acids long. Sample: PBMCs or a T cell subset sorted from them (not recorded which). The chain uses TRBV27 and TRBJ1-5, with 8 bases aligning to TRBD1. This clonotype was obtained from a man between 18 and 29 years old who had mild COVID-19 (a few samples of this study predate the infection). Cell type and time point are not known. CDR3 nucleotide sequence: TGTGCCAGCAGTTCGGACAGGGAGGGTCAGCCCCAGCATTTT. Protein product: CASSSDREGQPQHF.